The 14 T cell receptor beta chains presented below share a single source sample, sequenced in a study of cytomegalovirus exposure and HLA in healthy donors (TCRdb year 2017). Receptor libraries were prepared by the immunoSEQ multiplex PCR assay. The multiplex PCR relied on a mix of 60 forward primers for TCR Vbeta segments and 13 reverse primers for TCR Jbeta segments. TCRdb's version of the immuneACCESS table is confined to in-frame rearrangements and falls short of the full clone set. An unresolved V gene accounts for under half of the shortfall where checked; the remainder is of unknown origin. The table for this sample lists 100,000 or so clones; about 80% of them were counted only once. The top ten clonotypes cover 4% to 5.5% of the sample. Sequencing was carried out using PBMCs. The receptors shown here come from a man aged 25 to 40 in good health and CMV-seropositive.

The genes are TRBV9 and TRBJ2-1; D may be TRBD2 (7 bases). There are 14 residues in the CDR3. The V and J ends lost 0 bases and 10 bases respectively, with 14 bases between them. In germline, CDR1 is SGDLS, CDR2 YYNGEE. The CDR3 reads CASSVGGGSWEQFF. CDR3 nucleotides: TGTGCCAGCAGCGTAGGCGGGGGCTCTTGGGAGCAGTTCTTC.

Written as DNA, the CDR3 is TGCAGCGTTGATCCGGGATATGGCACTGAAGCTTTCTTT. Protein: CSVDPGYGTEAFF. The gene calls are TRBV29-1 and TRBJ1-1; D gene ambiguous. Trimming took off 3 bases at V and 4 bases at J, with 12 bases between the two ends. The CDR3 is made up of 13 amino acids. Germline CDR1 reads SQVTM; CDR2 reads ANQGSEA. The variable domain in full, with the rest retrieved from reference TRBV29-1 and TRBJ1-1, is SAVISQKPSRDICQRGTSLTIQCQVDSQVTMMFWYRQQPGQSLTLIATANQGSEATYESGFVIDKFPISRPNLTFSTLTVSNMSPEDSSIYLCSVDPGYGTEAFFGQGTRLTVV.

The J gene is TRBJ2-1, the V gene TRBV14; 9 bases map to TRBD2. The CDR3 spans 15 residues. From germline, CDR1 is SGHDN and CDR2 FVKESK. V trimming: 3 bases; J trimming: 7 bases; junction bases outside the gene matches: 7. The CDR3 region is CASSQAGGALNEQFF. DNA for the CDR3: TGTGCCAGCAGCCAGGCGGGAGGGGCTCTAAATGAGCAGTTCTTC.

V is TRBV7-6 and J is TRBJ2-3; 9 positions agree with TRBD2. Germline assignment: CDR1 SGHVS and CDR2 FNYEAQ. V was clipped by 5 bases and J by 1 base; unmatched bases: 7. The CDR3 runs to 16 residues. DNA of the CDR3: TGTGCCAGCAGCCCGAGACTAGCGGCGGGCACAGATACGCAGTATTTT. This encodes CASSPRLAAGTDTQYF.

In DNA, the CDR3 is TGTGCCAGCAGCGGACAGGGAACTGAAGCTTTCTTT. Its translation: CASSGQGTEAFF. The chain joins TRBV9 to TRBJ1-1, with 7 bases fitting TRBD1. Germline V CDR1 and CDR2: SGDLS, YYNGEE. CDR3 length equals 12 residues. The V and J ends lost 3 bases and 5 bases, in that order; junction bases with no gene match: 1.

In DNA, the CDR3 is TGTGCCAGCAGTGAGGGGGGGGGAGTAGACACTGAAGCTTTCTTT. Its protein product is CASSEGGGVDTEAFF. The chain uses TRBV6-1 and TRBJ1-1; weak D call: TRBD1 (5 bases). This CDR3 is built from 15 residues. Germline values: CDR1 MNHNS, CDR2 SASEGT. Deletions cut 3 bases from V and 3 bases from J, with 14 bases between.

The V and J genes are TRBV9 and TRBJ2-3, with TRBD2 matching over 15 bases. The V and J ends lost 4 bases and 14 bases, in that order; junction bases with no gene match: 2. Germline CDR1 SGDLS, CDR2 YYNGEE. This CDR3 region has 12 residues. The CDR3 DNA sequence: TGTGCCAGCAGCCCGGGACTAGCGGGAGGGTATTTT. Protein sequence: CASSPGLAGGYF.

V and J are TRBV27 and TRBJ1-5; 8 bases map to TRBD1. After removal of 8 bases from V and 2 bases from J, the junction contained 5 bases not matched to a gene. CDR3 length: 14 amino acids. In germline, CDR1 is MNHEY, CDR2 SMNVEV (reference sequence). The CDR3 spells CASARGLGNQPQHF. In DNA, the CDR3 is TGTGCCAGCGCCAGGGGGCTAGGCAATCAGCCCCAGCATTTT.

Only a few counts were recorded for this clone. V gene TRBV5-4 combines with J gene TRBJ1-6; D gene uncertain. The CDR3 totals 14 residues. The germline V gene encodes CDR1 SGHNT and CDR2 YYREEE (reference sequence). V shed 0 bases and J shed 10 bases, with 11 bases lying between them. For the CDR3, the DNA is TGTGCCAGCAGCTTGGAGGGAGGTGGATCACCCCTCCACTTT. Translation gives CASSLEGGGSPLHF.

V usage is TRBV6-6 and J usage is TRBJ2-7, with D perhaps matching TRBD1 (5 bases). Germline V gene data show CDR1 as MNHNY and CDR2 as SVGAGI (reference sequence). V was pared by 6 bases and J by 4 bases, with 10 bases between. The CDR3 totals 12 residues. The DNA of the CDR3 is TGTGCCAGCAGGGATCAGGGTTACGAGCAGTACTTC. This codes for CASRDQGYEQYF.

This clone was observed a few times. The chain carries TRBV13 and TRBJ2-2; TRBD2 agrees at 9 bases. The CDR3 is 16 amino acids. Germline V gene sequence: CDR1 PRHDT, CDR2 FYEKMQ (reference sequence). With V trimmed by 4 bases and J by 4 bases, 7 bases remained unmatched. CDR3: CASSSRLAESTGELFF. The CDR3 coding sequence is TGTGCCAGCAGCTCCAGACTAGCGGAGAGCACCGGGGAGCTGTTTTTT.

V and J are TRBV5-4 and TRBJ2-2; 10 bases are a match to TRBD2. The CDR3 length is 16 residues. The V gene end was trimmed by 1 base and the J gene end by 8 bases; junction bases not matched to a gene: 8. Germline lookup yields CDR1 SGHNT and CDR2 YYREEE (reference sequence). The chain's CDR3 is CASSLPSGRVRGELFF. In DNA, the CDR3 is TGTGCCAGCAGCTTGCCCAGCGGGAGGGTAAGAGGGGAGCTGTTTTTT.

This chain joins TRBV19 and TRBJ1-2; 7 bases agree with TRBD1. V gave up 5 bases and J gave up 2 bases; unmatched junction bases: 8. Germline V CDR1 and CDR2: LNHDA, SQIVND (reference sequence). This CDR3 contains 15 residues. The CDR3 spells CASSAHRGPNYGYTF. Written as DNA, the CDR3 is TGTGCCAGTAGTGCTCACAGGGGCCCAAACTATGGCTACACCTTC.

This clone was seen more than once but under ten times. The CDR3: CASSLDRVGETQYF. The CDR3 bases are TGCGCCAGCAGCCTGGACAGGGTGGGAGAGACCCAGTACTTC. The rearrangement uses TRBV5-1 and TRBJ2-5, with 8 bases matching TRBD1. This CDR3 has 14 amino acids. Germline CDR1 SGHRS, CDR2 YFSETQ. Trimming at V came to 4 bases and at J to 4 bases, leaving 6 bases not matched to a gene.